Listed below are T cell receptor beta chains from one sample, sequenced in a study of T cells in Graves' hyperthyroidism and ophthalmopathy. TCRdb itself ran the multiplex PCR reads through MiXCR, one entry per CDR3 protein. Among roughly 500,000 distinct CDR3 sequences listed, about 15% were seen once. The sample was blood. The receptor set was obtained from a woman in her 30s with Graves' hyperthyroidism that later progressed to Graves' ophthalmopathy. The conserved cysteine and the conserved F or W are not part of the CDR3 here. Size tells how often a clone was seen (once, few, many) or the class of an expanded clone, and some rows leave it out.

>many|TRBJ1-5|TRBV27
ASSFVRGRDNQPQH
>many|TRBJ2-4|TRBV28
ASSFRTTLAKNIQY
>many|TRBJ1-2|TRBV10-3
AISESTGVYYGYT
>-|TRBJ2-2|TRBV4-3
ASSRELAANTGELF
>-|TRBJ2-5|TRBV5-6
ASSLGRSGSPPGTQY
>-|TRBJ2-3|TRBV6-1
ASTSGRSGSTDTQY
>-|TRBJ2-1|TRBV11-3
ASSLDPSNEQF
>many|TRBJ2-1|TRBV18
ASSPSSANEQF
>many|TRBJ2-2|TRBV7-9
ASSLAVGTGDTGELF
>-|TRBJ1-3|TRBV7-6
ASSLVSGTGKTGNTIY
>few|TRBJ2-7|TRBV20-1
SAIRDGRAHEQY
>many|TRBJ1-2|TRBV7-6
ASSPTPTGSGYT
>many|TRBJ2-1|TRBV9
ASSATSAAYNEQF
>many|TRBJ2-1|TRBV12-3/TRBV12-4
ASSPTGGYNEQF
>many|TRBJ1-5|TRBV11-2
ASSRGQFNQPQH
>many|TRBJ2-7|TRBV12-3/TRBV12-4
ASSSHAGGPYEQY
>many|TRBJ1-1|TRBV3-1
ASSQDQFMNTEAF
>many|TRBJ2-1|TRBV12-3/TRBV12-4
ASRPGQGGREQF
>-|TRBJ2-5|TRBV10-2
ASESLSSGSQETQY
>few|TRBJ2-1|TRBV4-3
ASSRDQSSYNEQF
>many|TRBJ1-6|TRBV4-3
ASSQESDTYNSPLH
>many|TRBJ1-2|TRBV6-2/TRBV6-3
ASSYRRGHGYT
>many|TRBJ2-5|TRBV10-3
AISEGETQY
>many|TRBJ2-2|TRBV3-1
ASSHSRGSNTGELF
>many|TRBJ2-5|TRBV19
ASRAGETQY
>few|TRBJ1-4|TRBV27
ASTIGEGRNEKLF
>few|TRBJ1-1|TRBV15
ATSREQGSAF
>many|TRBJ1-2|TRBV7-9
ASSLATDYGYT
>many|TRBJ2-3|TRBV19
ASSTGQGADTQY
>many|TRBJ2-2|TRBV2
ASRREDMNTGELF
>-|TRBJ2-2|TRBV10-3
AINKGTGVGGELF
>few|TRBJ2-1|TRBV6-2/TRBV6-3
ASSDTSGNAYNEQF
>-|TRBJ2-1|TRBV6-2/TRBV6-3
ASSLGSPQF
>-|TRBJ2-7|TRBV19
ASSIVSGSSYEQY
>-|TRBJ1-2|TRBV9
ASSVDSGRANYGYT
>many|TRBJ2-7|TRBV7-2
ASSSLASPGGYEQY
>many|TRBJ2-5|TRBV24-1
ATSDRSGMETQY
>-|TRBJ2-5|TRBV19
ASTRSGLAGVQETQY
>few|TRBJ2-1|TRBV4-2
ASSRAGAGTSGRNEQF
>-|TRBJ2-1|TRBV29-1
SAQRGQF
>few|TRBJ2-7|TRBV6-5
ASSYGAGGPDEQY
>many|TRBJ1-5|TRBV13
ASSLGQGRNQPQH
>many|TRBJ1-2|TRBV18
ASSPAGEDGYT
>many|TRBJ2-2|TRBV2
ASRGQGADTGELF
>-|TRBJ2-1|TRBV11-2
ASSPSRRPGYNEQF
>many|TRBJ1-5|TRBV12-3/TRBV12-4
ASRGQGQPQH
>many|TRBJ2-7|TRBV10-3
AISESANEQY
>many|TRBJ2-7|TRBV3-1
ASSLSGSIGEQY
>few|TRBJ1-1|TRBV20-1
SARPMKTTMYTEAF
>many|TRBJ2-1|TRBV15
ATSRERLLNNEQF
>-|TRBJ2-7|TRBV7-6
ASSTRDYHEQY
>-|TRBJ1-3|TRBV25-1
ASSPRGGRGGNTIY
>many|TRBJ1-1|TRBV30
AWSVQVHTEAF
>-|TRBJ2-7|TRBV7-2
ASSWLGPPYEQY
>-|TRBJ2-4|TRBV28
ASMGWAAKNIQY
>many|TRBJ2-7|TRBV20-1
SAEDRATSYEQY